These 27 T cell receptor beta chains share one sample of origin, sequenced in a study of response to subunit inactivated influenza vaccine. MiXCR, applied by TCRdb to the RT-PCR reads, yields one record per CDR3 protein. The sample consists of under 950,000 distinct CDR3 sequences, about 20% of them appearing once. The sequences come from PBMCs from blood, collected roughly 5 days after vaccination. The source is a man in his forties or fifties who received an inactivated influenza vaccine.

The rearrangement uses TRBV20-1 and TRBJ2-1; D is ambiguous. The CDR3 runs to 16 residues. V shed 0 bases and J shed 8 bases, with 20 bases lying between them. The germline V gene has CDR1 DFQATT and CDR2 SNEGSKA (reference sequence). CDR3 bases: TGCAGTGCTAGAGACCTCGGGCCCCCATCCCAGGATGAGCAGTTCTTC. Residues: CSARDLGPPSQDEQFF.

The chain joins TRBV7-2 to TRBJ1-1, with 8 bases lining up with TRBD1. CDR3 length equals 15 residues. Germline V lookup: CDR1 SGHTA, CDR2 FQGNSA. J gave up 1 base and V 4 bases, and 5 bases lay outside the gene matches. Here the CDR3 DNA reads TGTGCCAGCAGCTCCTGGACAGGGCAGAACACTGAAGCTTTCTTT. It yields the protein CASSSWTGQNTEAFF.

The chain links TRBV5-1 to TRBJ2-3; a possible D gene is TRBD1 (5 bases). Germline CDR1 SGHRS, CDR2 YFSETQ. This CDR3 is 15 amino acids long. The ends were cut back, 1 base at V and 2 bases at J, with 11 bases in the middle. Written as DNA, the CDR3 is TGCGCCAGCAGCTTGTCACAGGAATACACAGATACGCAGTATTTT. Its protein is CASSLSQEYTDTQYF. Full variable domain (missing parts from reference TRBV5-1 and TRBJ2-3): KAGVTQTPRYLIKTRGQQVTLSCSPISGHRSVSWYQQTPGQGLQFLFEYFSETQRNKGNFPGRFSGRQFSNSRSEMNVSTLELGDSALYLCASSLSQEYTDTQYFGPGTRLTVL.

The chain couples TRBV4-2 to TRBJ2-1; no firm D call. CDR1 and CDR2 from the germline V gene are LGHNA and YNFKEQ. The CDR3 has 15 amino acids. Between the trimmed V and J ends, which lost 3 bases and 2 bases, there was a span of 11 bases. CDR3 DNA: TGTGCCAGCAGCCACAGCGCCACCGCCTACAATGAGCAGTTCTTC. Encoded protein: CASSHSATAYNEQFF.

J is TRBJ2-7 and V is TRBV12-3 or TRBV12-4; D tentatively reads TRBD1 or TRBD2 (5 bases each). Trimming removed 4 bases at V and 2 bases at J, with 12 bases between. There are 14 residues in the CDR3. The CDR3 DNA is TGTGCCAGCAGTTCGGGACGGATAACCTACGAGCAGTACTTC. Protein product: CASSSGRITYEQYF.

This clonotype occurred a few times. The chain links TRBV6-2 or TRBV6-3 to TRBJ2-3, with D unclear. From germline, CDR1 is MNHEY and CDR2 SVGEGT. CDR3 length: 12 amino acids. V was pared by 7 bases and J by 4 bases, with 9 bases between. CDR3 amino acids: CASTHTADTQYF. CDR3 coding DNA: TGTGCCAGCACGCATACGGCAGATACGCAGTATTTT.

This clonotype has a handful of counts. V is TRBV18 and J is TRBJ1-5, with 7 bases that match TRBD1. The V gene end was trimmed by 6 bases and the J gene end by 5 bases; junction bases not matched to a gene: 7. The CDR3 has 14 residues. Germline-derived CDR1 and CDR2 are KGHSH and LQKENI. DNA for the CDR3: TGTGCCAGCTCCCCGGACAGGATGTATCAGCCCCAGCATTTT. It yields the protein CASSPDRMYQPQHF.

This clonotype has just one count. The chain uses TRBV6-2 or TRBV6-3 and TRBJ2-1; no firm D call. The germline V gene encodes CDR1 MNHEY and CDR2 SVGEGT. This CDR3 spans 13 amino acids. V was cut by 6 bases and J by 7 bases, with 13 bases left in between. The CDR3 loop is CASSPSPRNEQFF. DNA for the CDR3: TGTGCCAGCAGCCCTTCACCCAGGAATGAGCAGTTCTTC.

This clonotype was found many times. V and J are TRBV20-1 and TRBJ2-1; 8 bases line up with TRBD2. Germline V gives CDR1 DFQATT, CDR2 SNEGSKA (reference sequence). Germline trimming cut 6 bases from V and 4 bases from J; bases unmatched to any gene: 8. The CDR3 is 14 residues long. CDR3 amino acids: CSASLAGGYNEQFF. As DNA, the CDR3 is TGCAGTGCCTCCCTCGCGGGGGGTTACAATGAGCAGTTCTTC.

The V call is TRBV6-2 or TRBV6-3, the J call TRBJ2-3; 11 bases match TRBD2. Looked up from germline, CDR1 is MNHEY and CDR2 is SVGEGT. The CDR3 length is 16 residues. V was pared by 6 bases and J by 0 bases, with 5 bases of the junction left unmatched. The CDR3 DNA reads as TGTGCCAGCAGGCCACGACTAGCGGGGAGCACAGATACGCAGTATTTT. It encodes CASRPRLAGSTDTQYF.

J is TRBJ2-7 and V is TRBV6-1; D ambiguous. Germline V lookup: CDR1 MNHNS, CDR2 SASEGT. Trimming pared 0 bases from V and 3 bases from J, leaving 12 bases between. The CDR3 contains 15 residues. CDR3 region: CASSEAIYLGYEQYF. CDR3 sequence (DNA): TGTGCCAGCAGTGAAGCGATCTACCTTGGCTACGAGCAGTACTTC.

The rearrangement joins TRBV20-1 to TRBJ2-5; 13 bases are shared with TRBD2. J was trimmed by 2 bases and V by 3 bases; bases with no gene match: 12. This CDR3 contains 18 residues. Germline V CDR1 and CDR2: DFQATT, SNEGSKA (reference sequence). In DNA form, the CDR3 reads TGCAGTGCTAGGGTACTGGGACTAGCGGGAAAGAAACAAGAGACCCAGTACTTC. Its translation: CSARVLGLAGKKQETQYF.

The gene calls are TRBV6-1 and TRBJ2-2; 8 nucleotides align to TRBD1. The germline gives CDR1 MNHNS, CDR2 SASEGT. The CDR3 runs 14 residues. The V gene end was trimmed by 9 bases and the J gene end by 6 bases; junction bases not matched to a gene: 9. The CDR3 DNA reads TGTGCCAGTACACCGGGACAGGCGGCCGGGGAGCTGTTTTTT. Residues: CASTPGQAAGELFF.

The rearrangement uses TRBV5-1 and TRBJ2-2, with unresolved D. Germline CDR1 reads SGHRS; CDR2 reads YFSETQ. The ends were cut back, 4 bases at V and 3 bases at J, with 13 bases in the middle. The CDR3 runs to 15 residues. This CDR3 is CASSDGPLDTGELFF. The CDR3 DNA reads as TGCGCCAGCAGCGATGGACCGCTCGACACCGGGGAGCTGTTTTTT.

V gene TRBV5-5 combines with J gene TRBJ2-7; D uncertain. V was shortened by 0 bases and J by 2 bases, with 12 bases between the two germline ends. Germline CDR1 reads SGHKS; CDR2 reads YYEKEE (reference sequence). This CDR3 is 15 amino acids long. This chain's CDR3 is CASSLGNYLTYEQYF. CDR3 coding DNA: TGTGCCAGCAGCTTGGGGAACTACCTAACCTACGAGCAGTACTTC. The variable domain in full, with the rest retrieved from reference TRBV5-5 and TRBJ2-7, is DAGVTQSPTHLIKTRGQQVTLRCSPISGHKSVSWYQQVLGQGPQFIFQYYEKEERGRGNFPDRFSARQFPNYSSELNVNALLLGDSALYLCASSLGNYLTYEQYFGPGTRLTVT.

This clonotype showed up just a few times. V is TRBV10-2 and J is TRBJ1-1, with TRBD1 matching 8 bases. Germline lookup yields CDR1 WSHSY and CDR2 SAAADI. J was trimmed by 6 bases and V by 3 bases; bases with no gene match: 9. CDR3 length equals 15 residues. CDR3 residues: CASSDLTGAGAEAFF. As DNA, the CDR3 is TGCGCCAGCAGTGACTTGACAGGGGCGGGCGCTGAAGCTTTCTTT.

In this sample, this clonotype turned up a few times. This sequence joins TRBV15 and TRBJ2-6; D is unclear. The CDR3 is 14 amino acids. Germline V gives CDR1 LNHNV, CDR2 YYDKDF (reference sequence). V lost 3 bases to trimming and J lost 1 base, with 4 bases between them. This CDR3 reads CATSSQSGANVLTF. For the CDR3, the DNA is TGTGCCACCAGCAGCCAGTCTGGGGCCAACGTCCTGACTTTC.

The table lists this clonotype with a count of one. The CDR3 loop is CATSRNSGINTGELFF. In nucleotides, the CDR3 is TGTGCCACCAGCAGGAATAGCGGGATCAACACCGGGGAGCTGTTTTTT. This chain connects TRBV15 to TRBJ2-2; the match to TRBD2 covers 8 bases. Germline V gene data show CDR1 as LNHNV and CDR2 as YYDKDF (reference sequence). This CDR3 has 16 amino acids. V gave up 3 bases and J gave up 2 bases; unmatched junction bases: 5.

The gene calls are TRBV7-2 and TRBJ1-6; 11 nucleotides agree with TRBD1. CDR1 SGHTA and CDR2 FQGNSA come from the germline V gene. This CDR3 has 16 amino acids. J lost 11 bases, V lost 2 bases, and 8 bases had no gene match. The DNA of the CDR3 is TGTGCCAGCAGCTTACTGGGACAGGGGGATATGGCACCCCTCCACTTT. Its translation is CASSLLGQGDMAPLHF. Based on the CDR3 plus reference TRBV7-2 and TRBJ1-6, the full variable domain is GAGVSQSPSNKVTEKGKDVELRCDPISGHTALYWYRQSLGQGLEFLIYFQGNSAPDKSGLPSDRFSAERTGGSVSTLTIQRTQQEDSAVYLCASSLLGQGDMAPLHFGNGTRLTVT.

V and J are TRBV7-2 and TRBJ1-2; D remains ambiguous. This CDR3 is built from 13 residues. V dropped 0 bases and J dropped 8 bases, with 10 bases sitting between them. Germline V gives CDR1 SGHTA, CDR2 FQGNSA. CDR3 residues: CASSLAGFEGYTF. The CDR3 bases are TGTGCCAGCAGCTTAGCGGGATTCGAGGGCTACACCTTC.

This clonotype was counted only a few times. The chain combines TRBV19 with TRBJ2-4; D gene ambiguous. V dropped 5 bases and J dropped 0 bases, with 14 bases sitting between them. Germline V CDR1 and CDR2: LNHDA, SQIVND (reference sequence). This CDR3 is 16 amino acids long. Here the CDR3 DNA reads TGTGCCAGTAGTGGATCGGCCCCCCTAGCCAAAAACATTCAGTACTTC. It translates to CASSGSAPLAKNIQYF.

V usage is TRBV24-1 and J usage is TRBJ2-5, with 10 bases matching TRBD2. CDR1 is KGHDR, CDR2 SFDVKD, per germline. The CDR3 runs to 16 residues. Germline trimming cut 1 base from V and 4 bases from J; bases unmatched to any gene: 5. CDR3 coding DNA: TGTGCCACCAGTGATTTTCAGCGGGAGGGTGTAGAGACCCAGTACTTC. Its protein is CATSDFQREGVETQYF.

CDR3 loop: CATSVRPGISSYNEQFF. The CDR3 nucleotides are TGTGCCACCAGTGTTCGTCCAGGGATTAGCTCCTACAATGAGCAGTTCTTC. The chain carries TRBV24-1 and TRBJ2-1; D possibly corresponds to TRBD1 (5 bases). This CDR3 contains 17 residues. V lost 5 bases, J lost 0 bases, and 16 bases lay in between. Per germline, CDR1 KGHDR and CDR2 SFDVKD.

This clonotype was observed a few times. The chain carries TRBV20-1 and TRBJ2-7; 7 bases map to TRBD1. V dropped 7 bases and J dropped 1; count of bases not matched to a gene: 4. The germline V gene has CDR1 DFQATT and CDR2 SNEGSKA (reference sequence). The CDR3 is made up of 12 amino acids. In DNA, the CDR3 is TGCAGTGTGATGACAGGGTCCTACGAGCAGTACTTC. Translation: CSVMTGSYEQYF.

The chain joins TRBV5-1 to TRBJ2-3; D is perhaps TRBD2 (5 bases). CDR1 and CDR2 (germline): SGHRS, YFSETQ. Trimming took 2 bases from V and 4 from J, leaving 14 bases between them. The CDR3 length is 15 residues. In DNA form, the CDR3 reads TGCGCCAGCAGCTTTGCCCCGGGAAACGCAGATACGCAGTATTTT. Amino acids: CASSFAPGNADTQYF. Using reference TRBV5-1 and TRBJ2-3 for the parts outside the CDR3, the full variable domain is KAGVTQTPRYLIKTRGQQVTLSCSPISGHRSVSWYQQTPGQGLQFLFEYFSETQRNKGNFPGRFSGRQFSNSRSEMNVSTLELGDSALYLCASSFAPGNADTQYFGPGTRLTVL.

This chain joins TRBV9 and TRBJ2-1; TRBD1 aligns across 7 bases. Germline loops: CDR1 SGDLS, CDR2 YYNGEE. The CDR3 loop spans 13 amino acids. Unmatched junction bases numbered 2, after V lost 2 bases and J lost 6 bases. This chain's CDR3 is CASSVGTVNEQFF. In DNA form, the CDR3 reads TGTGCCAGCAGCGTCGGGACAGTCAATGAGCAGTTCTTC.

The J gene is TRBJ1-2, the V gene TRBV28, with D perhaps TRBD1 (6 bases). Germline V lookup: CDR1 MDHEN, CDR2 SYDVKM. Trimming shortened V by 8 bases and J by 6 bases, and 22 bases separated the two germline ends. This CDR3 is built from 15 residues. This CDR3 reads CASFIPQGGSDGYTF. Here the CDR3 DNA reads TGTGCCAGCTTTATACCTCAAGGGGGGTCTGATGGCTACACCTTC.